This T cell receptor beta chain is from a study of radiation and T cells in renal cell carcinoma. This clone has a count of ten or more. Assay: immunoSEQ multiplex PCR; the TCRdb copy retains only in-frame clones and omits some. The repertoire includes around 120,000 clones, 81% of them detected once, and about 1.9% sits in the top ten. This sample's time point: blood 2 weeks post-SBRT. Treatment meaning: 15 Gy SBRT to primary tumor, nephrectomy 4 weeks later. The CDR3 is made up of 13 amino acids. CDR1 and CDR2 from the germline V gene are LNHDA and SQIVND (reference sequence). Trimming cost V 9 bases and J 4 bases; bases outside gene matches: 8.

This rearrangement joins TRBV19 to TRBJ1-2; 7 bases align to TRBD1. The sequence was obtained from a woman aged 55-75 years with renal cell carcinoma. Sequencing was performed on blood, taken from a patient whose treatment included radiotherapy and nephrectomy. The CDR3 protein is CASTGQTFYGYTF. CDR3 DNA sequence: TGTGCCAGCACGGGACAGACTTTCTATGGCTACACCTTC.